This T cell receptor beta chain stems from a study of T-cell reconstitution after alpha-beta-depleted transplantation in children. Germline values: CDR1 SGHTA, CDR2 FQGNSA. CDR3 size: 13 residues. V was clipped by 2 bases and J by 1 base, with 6 bases between them. TCRbeta library construction was performed incorporating unique molecular identifiers. One entry per CDR3 protein results from TCRdb running MiXCR on the PCR reads. The data show about 190,000 distinct CDR3 sequences, approximately 7% seen once. The receptor was isolated from a human donor who donated a stem cell graft to a child with Wiskott-Aldrich syndrome. Here the sequenced sample was PBMCs from the stem cell graft donor, taken from the stem cell graft. This chain uses TRBV7-2 with TRBJ2-7; tentatively, D is TRBD2 (5 bases). The CDR3 here is CASSLTRSYEQYF. The CDR3 DNA follows: TGTGCCAGCAGCTTAACTAGGTCCTACGAGCAGTACTTC. The entire variable domain, with the rest obtained from reference TRBV7-2 and TRBJ2-7, is as follows: GAGVSQSPSNKVTEKGKDVELRCDPISGHTALYWYRQSLGQGLEFLIYFQGNSAPDKSGLPSDRFSAERTGGSVSTLTIQRTQQEDSAVYLCASSLTRSYEQYFGPGTRLTVT.